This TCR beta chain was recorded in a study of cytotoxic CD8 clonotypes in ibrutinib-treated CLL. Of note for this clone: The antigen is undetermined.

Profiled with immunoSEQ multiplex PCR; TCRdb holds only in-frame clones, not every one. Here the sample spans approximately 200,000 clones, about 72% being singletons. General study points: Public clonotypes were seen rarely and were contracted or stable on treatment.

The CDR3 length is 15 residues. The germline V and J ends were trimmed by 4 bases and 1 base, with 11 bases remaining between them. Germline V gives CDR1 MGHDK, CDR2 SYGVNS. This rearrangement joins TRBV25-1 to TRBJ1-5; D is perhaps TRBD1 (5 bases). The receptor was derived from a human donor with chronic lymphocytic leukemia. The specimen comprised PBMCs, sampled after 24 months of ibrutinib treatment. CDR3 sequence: CASSAWGESNQPQHF. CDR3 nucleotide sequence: TGTGCCAGCAGTGCCTGGGGGGAGAGCAATCAGCCCCAGCATTTT.